A selection of T cell receptor beta chains follows, all from one sample in a study of shared clonotypes between healthy human individuals. Here immunoSEQ multiplex PCR was the method, and the copy in TCRdb shows in-frame clones only, minus some. The sample records over 2 million clones, 85% to 95% being singletons. The sample taken for sequencing was naive CD4+ T cells sorted from blood. The receptors come from a man aged 18 to 30 in good health. Both conserved end residues are part of each CDR3. D genes are given only for firm matches. Only part of the rows carry a size: once, few, many, or a class if the clone is expanded.

j_gene	d_gene	abundance	v_gene	CDR3aa	CDR3nt
TRBJ2-7	TRBD1	NA	TRBV30	CAWSTGTGTTEQYF	TGTGCCTGGAGTACCGGGACAGGGACCACTGAGCAGTACTTC
TRBJ2-5	NA	once	TRBV19	CASSPSGQETQYF	TGTGCCAGTAGTCCCTCGGGCCAAGAGACCCAGTACTTC
TRBJ2-7	NA	NA	TRBV7-8	CASSLLGRVYEQYF	TGTGCCAGCAGCTTACTCGGCAGAGTTTACGAGCAGTACTTC
TRBJ2-5	NA	NA	TRBV5-1	CASSLLGKGETQYF	TGCGCCAGCAGCTTGTTAGGGAAGGGAGAGACCCAGTACTTC
TRBJ2-7	NA	NA	TRBV21-1	CASSPGLAGGPGEQYF	TGTGCCAGCAGCCCGGGACTAGCGGGAGGGCCGGGCGAGCAGTACTTC
TRBJ2-7	NA	NA	TRBV5-5	CASSLRGLSYEQYF	TGTGCCAGCAGCTTGCGAGGACTTTCCTACGAGCAGTACTTC
TRBJ2-7	NA	NA	TRBV10-3	CAITKDGSSYEQYF	TGTGCCATCACCAAGGACGGGAGCTCCTACGAGCAGTACTTC
TRBJ1-2	TRBD1	NA	TRBV6-8	CASSYTSGTGGKLSYGYTF	TGTGCCAGCAGTTACACCTCGGGGACAGGGGGCAAGCTTTCCTATGGCTACACCTTC
TRBJ1-2	NA	NA	TRBV10-3	CAISVDGYGYTF	TGTGCCATCAGTGTCGACGGCTATGGCTACACCTTC
TRBJ2-7	NA	once	TRBV10-3	CAISRAETYEQYF	TGTGCCATCAGTCGAGCGGAAACCTACGAGCAGTACTTC
TRBJ2-1	TRBD1	NA	TRBV19	CASSNDRGGNNEQFF	TGTGCCAGTAGCAATGACAGGGGTGGCAACAATGAGCAGTTCTTC
TRBJ2-1	NA	NA	TRBV30	CAWSSGTRSYNEQFF	TGTGCCTGGAGTTCCGGGACTCGCTCCTACAATGAGCAGTTCTTC
TRBJ1-2	TRBD1	many	TRBV14	CASSEPRGGGSYGYTF	TGTGCCAGCAGTGAACCGCGTGGAGGGGGCAGCTATGGCTACACCTTC
TRBJ2-3	NA	NA	TRBV7-2	CASRSASADTQYF	TGTGCCAGCAGGTCCGCCTCGGCAGATACGCAGTATTTT
TRBJ1-5	NA	NA	TRBV10-3	CAISGGDSNQPQHF	TGTGCCATCAGTGGTGGGGATAGCAATCAGCCCCAGCATTTT
TRBJ2-5	TRBD2	NA	TRBV19	CASSSSGGAETQYF	TGTGCCAGTAGTAGTAGCGGGGGGGCCGAGACCCAGTACTTC
TRBJ2-1	NA	NA	TRBV7-9	CASSSIQGQLYNEQFF	TGTGCCAGCAGCTCAATACAGGGTCAACTTTACAATGAGCAGTTCTTC
TRBJ2-2	TRBD1	NA	TRBV10-3	CAIRQGANTGELFF	TGTGCCATCCGGCAGGGGGCGAACACCGGGGAGCTGTTTTTT
TRBJ1-5	NA	once	TRBV6-1	CASSPGQRGNQPQHF	TGTGCCAGCAGCCCGGGACAACGGGGCAATCAGCCCCAGCATTTT
TRBJ1-2	NA	NA	TRBV20-1	CIKQGNYGYTF	TGCATCAAACAGGGAAACTATGGCTACACCTTC
TRBJ2-7	TRBD2	NA	TRBV5-1	CASSLAGLAAYEQYF	TGCGCCAGCAGCTTGGCGGGGCTAGCGGCATACGAGCAGTACTTC
TRBJ2-1	TRBD2	NA	TRBV5-1	CASSTSGGSYNEQFF	TGCGCCAGCAGCACTAGCGGGGGGTCTTACAATGAGCAGTTCTTC
TRBJ1-1	NA	NA	TRBV7-3	CASSLSVNTEAFF	TGTGCCAGCAGCTTAAGTGTGAACACTGAAGCTTTCTTT
TRBJ1-1	NA	NA	TRBV18	CASSPPVSTGDTEAFF	TGTGCCAGCTCACCACCCGTATCAACTGGGGACACTGAAGCTTTCTTT
TRBJ2-7	NA	NA	TRBV2	CASSEGGPIIEQYF	TGTGCCAGCAGTGAGGGGGGCCCGATAATTGAGCAGTACTTC
TRBJ2-1	NA	NA	TRBV30	CAWGESSYNEQFF	TGTGCCTGGGGGGAGAGCTCCTACAATGAGCAGTTCTTC
TRBJ1-5	NA	NA	TRBV7-9	CASSSTNQPQHF	TGTGCCAGCAGTTCTACCAATCAGCCCCAGCATTTT
TRBJ1-1	NA	NA	TRBV7-9	CASSLTANTEAFF	TGTGCCAGCAGCTTAACTGCGAACACTGAAGCTTTCTTT
TRBJ1-4	NA	NA	TRBV20-1	CSARIGGKLFF	TGCAGTGCTAGAATAGGGGGAAAACTGTTTTTT
TRBJ2-7	NA	NA	TRBV6-6	CASSYGGARYEQYF	TGTGCCAGCAGTTACGGCGGAGCAAGGTACGAGCAGTACTTC
TRBJ2-7	NA	NA	TRBV27	CASSPKPRLLMGYEQYF	TGTGCCAGCAGCCCCAAACCTCGACTGCTGATGGGGTACGAGCAGTACTTC
TRBJ1-5	NA	NA	TRBV28	CASSPTGISNQPQHF	TGTGCCAGCAGCCCTACAGGGATTAGCAATCAGCCCCAGCATTTT
TRBJ2-7	NA	NA	TRBV2	CASKSGYTYEQYF	TGTGCCAGCAAAAGCGGGTACACCTACGAGCAGTACTTC
TRBJ1-5	NA	NA	TRBV15	CATSIDSIYSNQPQHF	TGTGCCACCAGCATAGACAGTATATATAGCAATCAGCCCCAGCATTTT
TRBJ2-7	TRBD2	once	TRBV11-2	CASSLDLGTNTYEQYF	TGTGCCAGCAGCTTAGATCTGGGGACTAACACCTACGAGCAGTACTTC
TRBJ2-7	TRBD1	NA	TRBV2	CASSDLGTGSYEQYF	TGTGCCAGCAGTGATCTGGGGACAGGGTCCTACGAGCAGTACTTC
TRBJ2-7	TRBD1	NA	TRBV28	CASSPWTGGVYYEQYF	TGTGCCAGCAGTCCGTGGACAGGGGGGGTTTACTACGAGCAGTACTTC
TRBJ2-7	NA	NA	TRBV30	CAWSSSIPAIRQYF	TGTGCCTGGAGTTCCAGCATACCGGCGATTAGGCAGTACTTC
TRBJ2-7	NA	NA	TRBV18	CASSTGTSTNYEQYF	TGTGCCAGCTCAACGGGGACAAGTACCAACTACGAGCAGTACTTC
TRBJ2-7	NA	once	TRBV5-4	CASSSPTGSPWEQYF	TGTGCCAGCAGCTCACCGACCGGGTCCCCCTGGGAGCAGTACTTC
TRBJ1-1	NA	NA	TRBV30	CAWIGGTEAFF	TGTGCCTGGATTGGTGGCACTGAAGCTTTCTTT
TRBJ2-7	TRBD2	NA	TRBV11-2	CASSSQGLAGGYEQYF	TGTGCCAGCAGCTCCCAAGGACTAGCGGGAGGCTACGAGCAGTACTTC
TRBJ1-4	NA	NA	TRBV10-1	CASSAGPVEKLFF	TGCGCCAGCAGTGCAGGTCCGGTGGAAAAACTGTTTTTT
TRBJ2-4	TRBD2	NA	TRBV28	CASSPFSGGVAKNIQYF	TGTGCCAGCAGTCCCTTTAGCGGGGGAGTAGCCAAAAACATTCAGTACTTC
TRBJ2-3	NA	once	TRBV6-6	CASSYSNGGTDTQYF	TGTGCCAGCAGTTACTCGAACGGGGGCACAGATACGCAGTATTTT
TRBJ2-7	TRBD2	NA	TRBV2	CASTEGLAGAEYEQYF	TGTGCCAGCACCGAGGGCCTAGCGGGAGCGGAGTACGAGCAGTACTTC
TRBJ2-7	NA	many	TRBV7-9	CASSLGAESYEQYF	TGTGCCAGCAGCCTCGGGGCAGAATCCTACGAGCAGTACTTC
TRBJ2-7	NA	once	TRBV6-1	CASSETGGVGEQYF	TGTGCCAGCAGTGAAACCGGCGGGGTGGGCGAGCAGTACTTC
TRBJ2-1	NA	NA	TRBV10-3	CAISRDGAPNEQFF	TGTGCCATCAGCCGGGACGGTGCCCCCAATGAGCAGTTCTTC
TRBJ1-1	NA	NA	TRBV30	CAWSAGLLLNTEAFF	TGTGCCTGGAGTGCGGGACTCCTCTTAAACACTGAAGCTTTCTTT
TRBJ2-3	NA	NA	TRBV5-4	CASSLETRGTDTQYF	TGTGCCAGCAGCTTGGAAACTAGGGGCACAGATACGCAGTATTTT
TRBJ2-3	TRBD2	NA	TRBV9	CASSLSGALTDTQYF	TGTGCCAGCAGTTTAAGCGGGGCCCTCACAGATACGCAGTATTTT
TRBJ2-5	NA	once	TRBV7-3	CASSLIHTGKETQYF	TGTGCCAGCAGCTTAATACACACCGGGAAAGAGACCCAGTACTTC
TRBJ2-7	TRBD2	NA	TRBV7-9	CASSPSSGGRNEQYF	TGTGCCAGCAGCCCCTCGAGCGGGGGGCGTAACGAGCAGTACTTC
TRBJ1-1	NA	NA	TRBV10-3	CAISEGRMNTEAFF	TGTGCCATCAGTGAGGGGCGCATGAACACTGAAGCTTTCTTT
TRBJ1-1	TRBD1	NA	TRBV7-9	CASSNTGGTEAFF	TGTGCCAGCAGCAACACAGGGGGCACTGAAGCTTTCTTT
TRBJ1-1	NA	NA	TRBV7-2	CASATGLANTEAFF	TGTGCCAGCGCGACTGGGTTGGCAAACACTGAAGCTTTCTTT